This section outlines one T cell receptor beta chain sequence together with its context. The V gene's germline CDR1 is SGHTA and CDR2 FQGNSA. This CDR3 has 13 amino acids. The J segment lost 7 bases and the V segment lost 8 bases, leaving 8 bases of the junction unmatched. This record comes from a study of OX40 agonist ivuxolimab in advanced cancers. Turning to the study itself: Patients were given ivuxolimab, an antibody that agonizes OX40 (CD134). In this trial design, patients received ivuxolimab intravenously at 0.01 to 10 mg/kg every 2 weeks.

Any history of autoimmune disease or systemic immunosuppression disqualified patients. Peripheral blood came from all dose cohorts at three timepoints. Generated by immunoSEQ multiplex PCR, the TCRdb table keeps only in-frame clones and is missing some. The sample lists about 74,000 clones, more than 75% occurring once. This sequence originates from an adult with an advanced solid tumor such as melanoma, head and neck, liver or kidney cancer. The sample consisted of CD4+ or CD8+ T cells sorted from blood, taken in a trial of the OX40 agonist ivuxolimab. The rearrangement uses TRBV7-2 and TRBJ2-1; 7 bases match TRBD1. CDR3 nucleotides: TGTGCCAGCGCTAGAGACAGGGTTAATGAGCAGTTCTTC. It is translated as CASARDRVNEQFF. Drawing the rest from reference TRBV7-2 and TRBJ2-1, the complete variable domain is GAGVSQSPSNKVTEKGKDVELRCDPISGHTALYWYRQSLGQGLEFLIYFQGNSAPDKSGLPSDRFSAERTGGSVSTLTIQRTQQEDSAVYLCASARDRVNEQFFGPGTRLTVL.